One sample yielded the 19 T cell receptor beta chains listed below, sequenced in a study of T cells after posttransplantation cyclophosphamide. Cells defined as naive were viable CD3+CD4+ or CD3+CD8+ and CCR7+CD45RA+CD45RO-CD95-CD27+CD28+. Here immunoSEQ multiplex PCR was the method, and the copy in TCRdb shows in-frame clones only, minus some. The sample contains fewer than 25,000 clones, 95% to 98% of which appear only once. The sample was naive CD4+ T cells sorted from PBMCs. The receptors stem from a man in his fifties or sixties in good health, CMV-negative, and a related stem cell transplant donor.

The DNA of the CDR3 is TGTGCCAGCTCACCTGGACAGGGGAACACTGAAGCTTTCTTT. Translation: CASSPGQGNTEAFF. The chain combines TRBV18 with TRBJ1-1; 8 bases are a match to TRBD1. V trimming: 3 bases; J trimming: 1 base; junction bases outside the gene matches: 1. CDR1 and CDR2 (germline): KGHSH, LQKENI. The CDR3 length is 14 residues.

As regards this clone: One junction end disagrees with the germline gene, perhaps due to a read error. This chain uses TRBV7-2 with TRBJ2-7; TRBD1 aligns across 7 bases. The CDR3 totals 15 residues. Germline CDR1 SGHTA, CDR2 FQGNSA. The CDR3 protein is CASSLTGALSYGQYF. CDR3 nucleotides: TGTGCCAGCAGCCTTACAGGGGCCCTATCCTACGGGCAGTACTTC.

The chain combines TRBV7-2 with TRBJ1-2; D not certain. The CDR3 covers 14 residues. The V gene lost 2 bases and the J gene lost 0 bases, with 7 bases spanning the gap. Germline V lookup: CDR1 SGHTA, CDR2 FQGNSA. CDR3 sequence (DNA): TGTGCCAGCAGCTTAAGCTCGTCTAACTATGGCTACACCTTC. This gives the protein CASSLSSSNYGYTF.

The chain couples TRBV6-4 to TRBJ2-1, with 11 positions matching TRBD2. This CDR3 contains 14 residues. CDR1 and CDR2 (germline): MRHNA, SNTAGT. V lost 6 bases to trimming and J lost 8 bases; unmatched junction nucleotides: 6. The CDR3 loop reads CASSFSGGVDEQFF. The CDR3 DNA reads TGTGCCAGCAGCTTTAGCGGGGGGGTAGATGAGCAGTTCTTC.

The chain carries TRBV6-5 and TRBJ2-7; 8 bases match TRBD1. The V segment lost 7 bases and the J segment 2 bases; nucleotides outside the gene matches: 4. The CDR3 has 13 residues. The germline CDR1 and CDR2 sequences are MNHEY and SVGAGI. The chain's CDR3 is CASTGQGPYEQYF. The CDR3 bases are TGTGCCAGCACCGGACAGGGACCCTACGAGCAGTACTTC.

The rearrangement uses TRBV30 and TRBJ2-7; 7 positions agree with TRBD1. Germline-derived CDR1 and CDR2 are GTSNPN and SVGIG (reference sequence). The CDR3 runs to 18 residues. V was clipped by 4 bases and J by 0 bases; unmatched bases: 18. CDR3 sequence: CAWNRFQGVKKISYEQYF. CDR3 sequence (DNA): TGTGCCTGGAATAGGTTCCAGGGGGTAAAGAAAATCTCCTACGAGCAGTACTTC.

This rearrangement joins TRBV6-4 to TRBJ1-1, with 7 bases aligning to TRBD1. CDR3 length equals 16 residues. Germline lookup yields CDR1 MRHNA and CDR2 SNTAGT. Trimming removed 0 bases from V and 1 base from J; junction bases left unmatched: 5. This CDR3 reads CASSDSTGQENTEAFF. CDR3 DNA: TGTGCCAGCAGTGACTCGACAGGACAGGAGAACACTGAAGCTTTCTTT.

This chain connects TRBV19 to TRBJ2-2; D may be TRBD2 (5 bases). Germline values: CDR1 LNHDA, CDR2 SQIVND (reference sequence). CDR3 length: 14 residues. V was trimmed by 7 bases and J by 2 bases, leaving 11 bases between them. The CDR3 bases are TGTGCCAGTACCCAGCTAGCTAACACCGGGGAGCTGTTTTTT. Translating it yields CASTQLANTGELFF.

The chain uses TRBV5-1 and TRBJ2-1, with TRBD2 matching over 9 bases. The CDR3 covers 15 residues. Germline V gene data show CDR1 as SGHRS and CDR2 as YFSETQ. The V gene end was trimmed by 4 bases and the J gene end by 10 bases; junction bases not matched to a gene: 12. CDR3 loop: CASSPGTSLLREQFF. Here the CDR3 DNA reads TGCGCCAGCAGCCCCGGGACTAGCCTCCTCCGGGAGCAGTTCTTC.

The rearrangement joins TRBV5-1 to TRBJ1-4; 8 bases are shared with TRBD1. Germline CDR1 SGHRS, CDR2 YFSETQ. This CDR3 is 13 amino acids long. J was trimmed by 6 bases and V by 5 bases; bases with no gene match: 3. The CDR3 bases are TGCGCCAGCAGGACAGGGGTTGATGAAAAACTGTTTTTT. It yields the protein CASRTGVDEKLFF. Full variable domain (rest looked up from reference TRBV5-1 and TRBJ1-4): KAGVTQTPRYLIKTRGQQVTLSCSPISGHRSVSWYQQTPGQGLQFLFEYFSETQRNKGNFPGRFSGRQFSNSRSEMNVSTLELGDSALYLCASRTGVDEKLFFGSGTQLSVL.

The chain links TRBV28 to TRBJ2-3; no clear D. This CDR3 spans 14 amino acids. V lost 5 bases, J lost 2 bases, and 11 bases lay in between. The germline V gene encodes CDR1 MDHEN and CDR2 SYDVKM. CDR3 loop: CASSPSLHTDTQYF. CDR3 sequence (DNA): TGTGCCAGCAGTCCTTCACTTCACACAGATACGCAGTATTTT.

The CDR3 reads CAISLDSPNEQFF. The CDR3 bases are TGTGCCATCAGTCTGGACAGTCCAAATGAGCAGTTCTTC. V usage is TRBV10-3 and J usage is TRBJ2-1; maybe TRBD1 (6 bases). V was clipped by 5 bases and J by 7 bases, with 12 bases between them. This CDR3 region has 13 residues. Germline CDR1 reads ENHRY; CDR2 reads SYGVKD.

The chain recombines TRBV28 with TRBJ1-4, with D perhaps matching TRBD1 (5 bases). Germline-derived CDR1 and CDR2 are MDHEN and SYDVKM. Trimming left V 4 bases short and J 8 bases short, with 8 bases between. The CDR3 contains 12 residues. The CDR3 nucleotides read TGTGCCAGCAGTTCCAGGGTGGAAAAACTGTTTTTT. This gives the protein CASSSRVEKLFF.

This clone was found once. The chain couples TRBV9 to TRBJ2-5; TRBD1 matches at 7 bases. Germline trimming cut 7 bases from V and 7 bases from J; bases unmatched to any gene: 10. The CDR3 is made up of 13 amino acids. Germline V gene data show CDR1 as SGDLS and CDR2 as YYNGEE. DNA for the CDR3: TGTGCCAGCTCCCGGACAGGCGGTTTGACCCAGTACTTC. Translated, it gives CASSRTGGLTQYF.

This chain uses TRBV6-4 with TRBJ2-2, with D perhaps matching TRBD2 (5 bases). Trimming took off 4 bases at V and 5 bases at J, with 11 bases between the two ends. Germline V gene data show CDR1 as MRHNA and CDR2 as SNTAGT. CDR3 length: 14 amino acids. CDR3 region: CASSVDPGTGELFF. The DNA for the CDR3 is TGTGCCAGCAGTGTGGATCCGGGGACCGGGGAGCTGTTTTTT.

For this clone: One end of the junction fails to match germline, which may point to a read error. The rearrangement uses TRBV27 and TRBJ1-6; D gene unclear. Germline assignment: CDR1 MNHEY and CDR2 SMNVEV (reference sequence). This CDR3 has 12 amino acids. As DNA, the CDR3 is TGTGCCAGCAGTATCCCTAATTCCCCCCTCCACTTT. It translates to CASSIPNSPLHF.

The rearrangement joins TRBV15 to TRBJ2-2; weak D call: TRBD2 (6 bases). V was pared by 1 base and J by 3 bases, with 12 bases between. Germline V gene sequence: CDR1 LNHNV, CDR2 YYDKDF (reference sequence). This CDR3 is 16 amino acids long. CDR3 region: CATSRVWGVDTGELFF. The CDR3 region has the DNA TGTGCCACCAGCAGAGTGTGGGGGGTTGACACCGGGGAGCTGTTTTTT.

This chain joins TRBV5-4 and TRBJ2-1; 13 nucleotides agree with TRBD2. Trimming removed 2 bases from V and 7 bases from J; junction bases left unmatched: 3. This CDR3 is 15 amino acids long. Germline CDR1 SGHNT, CDR2 YYREEE (reference sequence). CDR3 protein: CASSFRTSGGNEQFF. CDR3 coding DNA: TGTGCCAGCAGCTTTAGGACTAGCGGGGGTAATGAGCAGTTCTTC.

V usage is TRBV2 and J usage is TRBJ2-2; 8 bases fit TRBD2. CDR3 length equals 15 residues. The V gene end was trimmed by 5 bases and the J gene end by 1 base; junction bases not matched to a gene: 3. The V gene's germline CDR1 is SNHLY and CDR2 FYNNEI. CDR3 in amino acids: CASSYLAGNTGELFF. The CDR3 DNA follows: TGTGCCAGCAGTTACCTAGCGGGGAACACCGGGGAGCTGTTTTTT.